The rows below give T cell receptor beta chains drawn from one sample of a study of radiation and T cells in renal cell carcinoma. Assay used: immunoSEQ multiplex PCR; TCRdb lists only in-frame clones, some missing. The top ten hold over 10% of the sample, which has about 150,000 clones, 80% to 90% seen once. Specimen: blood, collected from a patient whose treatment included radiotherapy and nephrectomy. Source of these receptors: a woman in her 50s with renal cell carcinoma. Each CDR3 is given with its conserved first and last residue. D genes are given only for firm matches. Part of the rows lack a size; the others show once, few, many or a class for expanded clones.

CDR3 protein: CASSRTGGSNQPQHF
CDR3 DNA: TGTGCCAGCAGTAGGACAGGGGGTAGCAATCAGCCCCAGCATTTT
V gene: TRBV2
CDR3 length: 15
D gene: TRBD1
J gene: TRBJ1-5
clone size: .

CDR3 protein: CASSIGHNTYGYTF
CDR3 DNA: TGTGCCAGTAGTATTGGACACAATACTTATGGCTACACCTTC
V gene: TRBV19
CDR3 length: 14
D gene: .
J gene: TRBJ1-2
clone size: .

CDR3 protein: CASSPRAGSGGTGELFF
CDR3 DNA: TGCGCCAGCAGCCCCCGGGCAGGATCGGGGGGAACCGGGGAGCTGTTTTTT
V gene: TRBV5-1
CDR3 length: 17
D gene: TRBD2
J gene: TRBJ2-2
clone size: .

CDR3 protein: CASSVGGGVRTDTQYF
CDR3 DNA: TGTGCCAGCAGCGTAGGTGGGGGGGTTCGCACAGATACGCAGTATTTT
V gene: TRBV9
CDR3 length: 16
D gene: TRBD2
J gene: TRBJ2-3
clone size: .

CDR3 protein: CAWSTGGDGQPQHF
CDR3 DNA: TGTGCCTGGTCGACAGGGGGCGACGGTCAGCCCCAGCATTTT
V gene: TRBV30
CDR3 length: 14
D gene: TRBD1
J gene: TRBJ1-5
clone size: .

CDR3 protein: CASSYSWETQYF
CDR3 DNA: TGTGCCAGCAGTTACTCATGGGAGACCCAGTACTTC
V gene: TRBV6-6
CDR3 length: 12
D gene: .
J gene: TRBJ2-5
clone size: .

CDR3 protein: CASSVTNTEAFF
CDR3 DNA: TGTGCCAGCAGTGTAACGAACACTGAAGCTTTCTTT
V gene: TRBV2
CDR3 length: 12
D gene: .
J gene: TRBJ1-1
clone size: few

CDR3 protein: CASSLGTNYGYTF
CDR3 DNA: TGTGCCAGCAGTTTAGGTACTAACTATGGCTACACCTTC
V gene: TRBV6-6
CDR3 length: 13
D gene: .
J gene: TRBJ1-2
clone size: once

CDR3 protein: CASSPRTSGVYEQYF
CDR3 DNA: TGCGCCAGCAGCCCTAGGACTAGCGGGGTCTACGAGCAGTACTTC
V gene: TRBV5-1
CDR3 length: 15
D gene: TRBD2
J gene: TRBJ2-7
clone size: .

CDR3 protein: CASSSSGSGANVLTF
CDR3 DNA: TGTGCCAGCAGCTCCTCAGGCTCTGGGGCCAACGTCCTGACTTTC
V gene: TRBV9
CDR3 length: 15
D gene: .
J gene: TRBJ2-6
clone size: .

CDR3 protein: CASSNRGHTEAFF
CDR3 DNA: TGTGCCAGCAGTAACAGGGGGCACACTGAAGCTTTCTTT
V gene: TRBV6-1
CDR3 length: 13
D gene: TRBD1
J gene: TRBJ1-1
clone size: few

CDR3 protein: CASSLAPPGNTIYF
CDR3 DNA: TGTGCCAGCAGCTTAGCTCCCCCTGGAAACACCATATATTTT
V gene: TRBV7-9
CDR3 length: 14
D gene: .
J gene: TRBJ1-3
clone size: .

CDR3 protein: CASRPNQLAGSTDTQYF
CDR3 DNA: TGTGCCAGCCGCCCGAACCAACTAGCGGGGAGCACAGATACGCAGTATTTT
V gene: TRBV2
CDR3 length: 17
D gene: TRBD2
J gene: TRBJ2-3
clone size: .

CDR3 protein: CASRVAGGLYNEQFF
CDR3 DNA: TGCGCCAGCAGAGTAGCGGGGGGGCTTTACAATGAGCAGTTCTTC
V gene: TRBV10-2
CDR3 length: 15
D gene: TRBD2
J gene: TRBJ2-1
clone size: .

CDR3 protein: CASSALAGGSYEQYF
CDR3 DNA: TGCGCCAGCAGCGCACTAGCGGGAGGGTCCTACGAGCAGTACTTC
V gene: TRBV5-1
CDR3 length: 15
D gene: TRBD2
J gene: TRBJ2-7
clone size: .

CDR3 protein: CASSAPPTGELFF
CDR3 DNA: TGTGCCAGCAGCGCACCTCCTACCGGGGAGCTGTTTTTT
V gene: TRBV9
CDR3 length: 13
D gene: .
J gene: TRBJ2-2
clone size: .

CDR3 protein: CASSVEVEGDEQFF
CDR3 DNA: TGTGCCAGCAGCGTAGAAGTGGAGGGCGATGAGCAGTTCTTC
V gene: TRBV9
CDR3 length: 14
D gene: .
J gene: TRBJ2-1
clone size: .

CDR3 protein: CSVQQSNQPQHF
CDR3 DNA: TGCAGCGTTCAACAGTCTAATCAGCCCCAGCATTTT
V gene: TRBV29-1
CDR3 length: 12
D gene: .
J gene: TRBJ1-5
clone size: .

CDR3 protein: CASSGGVGETQYF
CDR3 DNA: TGTGCCAGCAGCGGGGGAGTGGGGGAGACCCAGTACTTC
V gene: TRBV9
CDR3 length: 13
D gene: .
J gene: TRBJ2-5
clone size: .

CDR3 protein: CASREQGGGYTF
CDR3 DNA: TGTGCCAGCCGGGAACAGGGGGGTGGCTACACCTTC
V gene: TRBV6-5
CDR3 length: 12
D gene: TRBD1
J gene: TRBJ1-2
clone size: .

CDR3 protein: CASSDAGGPYYGYTF
CDR3 DNA: TGTGCCAGCAGCGACGCTGGGGGACCCTACTATGGCTACACCTTC
V gene: TRBV9
CDR3 length: 15
D gene: .
J gene: TRBJ1-2
clone size: .

CDR3 protein: CASFLITGYTGELFF
CDR3 DNA: TGTGCCAGCTTCCTTATAACAGGGTACACCGGGGAGCTGTTTTTT
V gene: TRBV18
CDR3 length: 15
D gene: .
J gene: TRBJ2-2
clone size: .

CDR3 protein: CASSVGYTDTQYF
CDR3 DNA: TGTGCCAGCAGCGTAGGTTACACAGATACGCAGTATTTT
V gene: TRBV9
CDR3 length: 13
D gene: .
J gene: TRBJ2-3
clone size: .

CDR3 protein: CASSDRDRGPLSPLHF
CDR3 DNA: TGTGCCAGCAGTGACCGGGACAGGGGGCCCCTGTCACCCCTCCACTTT
V gene: TRBV6-1
CDR3 length: 16
D gene: TRBD1
J gene: TRBJ1-6
clone size: .

CDR3 protein: CASSFRSLVNF
CDR3 DNA: TGTGCCAGCAGCTTCAGGAGCCTGGTGAACTTC
V gene: TRBV7-9
CDR3 length: 11
D gene: .
J gene: TRBJ2-5
clone size: once

CDR3 protein: CASIPRSSGGDFSGNTIYF
CDR3 DNA: TGTGCCAGCATCCCCCGGTCTTCGGGTGGGGACTTCTCTGGAAACACCATATATTTT
V gene: TRBV7-9
CDR3 length: 19
D gene: .
J gene: TRBJ1-3
clone size: .

CDR3 protein: CASSLSWTASSYEQYF
CDR3 DNA: TGTGCCAGCAGTTTATCTTGGACAGCGAGCTCCTACGAGCAGTACTTC
V gene: TRBV27
CDR3 length: 16
D gene: .
J gene: TRBJ2-7
clone size: .

CDR3 protein: CASSSSMGGSGANVLTF
CDR3 DNA: TGTGCCAGCAGCTCGAGTATGGGGGGTTCTGGGGCCAACGTCCTGACTTTC
V gene: TRBV5-4
CDR3 length: 17
D gene: .
J gene: TRBJ2-6
clone size: few

CDR3 protein: CASSGTGMSTGELFF
CDR3 DNA: TGTGCCAGCAGTGGGACAGGGATGTCCACCGGGGAGCTGTTTTTT
V gene: TRBV6-1
CDR3 length: 15
D gene: TRBD1
J gene: TRBJ2-2
clone size: .

CDR3 protein: CASSFLSGNTIYF
CDR3 DNA: TGCGCCAGCAGCTTCCTCTCTGGAAACACCATATATTTT
V gene: TRBV5-1
CDR3 length: 13
D gene: .
J gene: TRBJ1-3
clone size: .

CDR3 protein: CASSKGETYEQYF
CDR3 DNA: TGCGCCAGCAGTAAGGGAGAAACCTACGAGCAGTACTTC
V gene: TRBV5-1
CDR3 length: 13
D gene: .
J gene: TRBJ2-7
clone size: .

CDR3 protein: CASSVEANYGYTF
CDR3 DNA: TGTGCCAGCAGCGTAGAAGCTAACTATGGCTACACCTTC
V gene: TRBV9
CDR3 length: 13
D gene: .
J gene: TRBJ1-2
clone size: .

CDR3 protein: CASGLVNSGEQFF
CDR3 DNA: TGTGCTAGTGGTTTGGTCAATTCAGGAGAGCAGTTCTTC
V gene: TRBV12-5
CDR3 length: 13
D gene: .
J gene: TRBJ2-1
clone size: .

CDR3 protein: CASSQGWGQNQPQHF
CDR3 DNA: TGCGCCAGCAGCCAAGGTTGGGGGCAAAATCAGCCCCAGCATTTT
V gene: TRBV4-1
CDR3 length: 15
D gene: .
J gene: TRBJ1-5
clone size: .

CDR3 protein: CAISRDRGTHNYGYTF
CDR3 DNA: TGTGCCATCAGTAGGGACAGGGGGACCCATAACTATGGCTACACCTTC
V gene: TRBV10-3
CDR3 length: 16
D gene: TRBD1
J gene: TRBJ1-2
clone size: .

CDR3 protein: CASSRGQIETQYF
CDR3 DNA: TGTGCCAGCAGCCGCGGACAGATAGAGACCCAGTACTTC
V gene: TRBV7-2
CDR3 length: 13
D gene: .
J gene: TRBJ2-5
clone size: .

CDR3 protein: CASSRRDGNEKLFF
CDR3 DNA: TGCGCCAGCAGCCGCAGGGATGGGAATGAAAAACTGTTTTTT
V gene: TRBV4-1
CDR3 length: 14
D gene: .
J gene: TRBJ1-4
clone size: .

CDR3 protein: CASSLLGQGRSPLHF
CDR3 DNA: TGTGCCAGCAGCTTGCTAGGGCAGGGTCGTTCACCCCTCCACTTT
V gene: TRBV5-6
CDR3 length: 15
D gene: .
J gene: TRBJ1-6
clone size: .

CDR3 protein: CASSLAFIDADTQYF
CDR3 DNA: TGCGCCAGCAGCTTGGCGTTTATAGATGCAGATACGCAGTATTTT
V gene: TRBV5-1
CDR3 length: 15
D gene: .
J gene: TRBJ2-3
clone size: .

CDR3 protein: CATSRGTYSNQPQHF
CDR3 DNA: TGTGCCACCAGCAGAGGGACTTATAGCAATCAGCCCCAGCATTTT
V gene: TRBV15
CDR3 length: 15
D gene: .
J gene: TRBJ1-5
clone size: .

CDR3 protein: CASSPQPVGGVLNEQFF
CDR3 DNA: TGTGCCAGCAGCCCGCAACCCGTAGGGGGGGTTCTGAATGAGCAGTTCTTC
V gene: TRBV9
CDR3 length: 17
D gene: .
J gene: TRBJ2-1
clone size: .

CDR3 protein: CASSSQEGYNSPLHF
CDR3 DNA: TGTGCCAGCAGCTCACAGGAGGGCTATAATTCACCCCTCCACTTT
V gene: TRBV5-4
CDR3 length: 15
D gene: .
J gene: TRBJ1-6
clone size: .

CDR3 protein: CASSLAGWDEQFF
CDR3 DNA: TGCGCCAGCAGTCTCGCCGGGTGGGATGAGCAGTTCTTC
V gene: TRBV5-1
CDR3 length: 13
D gene: .
J gene: TRBJ2-1
clone size: .

CDR3 protein: CASSFSNNEQFF
CDR3 DNA: TGTGCCAGCAGCTTTTCTAACAATGAGCAGTTCTTC
V gene: TRBV11-2
CDR3 length: 12
D gene: .
J gene: TRBJ2-1
clone size: .

CDR3 protein: CASGLVIDRLGNTIYF
CDR3 DNA: TGTGCTAGTGGTTTGGTAATCGACAGACTCGGAAACACCATATATTTT
V gene: TRBV12-5
CDR3 length: 16
D gene: .
J gene: TRBJ1-3
clone size: .

CDR3 protein: CASSQGQGATYGYTF
CDR3 DNA: TGTGCCAGCAGCCAAGGACAGGGGGCGACCTATGGCTACACCTTC
V gene: TRBV4-2
CDR3 length: 15
D gene: TRBD1
J gene: TRBJ1-2
clone size: .

CDR3 protein: CASSPRAPGPRSYYEQYF
CDR3 DNA: TGTGCCAGCAGCCCTAGGGCACCGGGGCCCCGCAGCTATTACGAGCAGTACTTC
V gene: TRBV7-2
CDR3 length: 18
D gene: .
J gene: TRBJ2-7
clone size: .

CDR3 protein: CASSLAGPPNSPLHF
CDR3 DNA: TGTGCCAGCAGCTTAGCGGGACCACCTAATTCACCCCTCCACTTT
V gene: TRBV7-2
CDR3 length: 15
D gene: .
J gene: TRBJ1-6
clone size: .

CDR3 protein: CASSTGVESGEQYF
CDR3 DNA: TGTGCCAGCAGCACAGGGGTGGAGTCTGGAGAGCAGTACTTC
V gene: TRBV7-9
CDR3 length: 14
D gene: TRBD1
J gene: TRBJ2-7
clone size: .

CDR3 protein: CASSARGGIAFF
CDR3 DNA: TGCGCCAGCAGCGCCCGGGGGGGAATAGCTTTCTTT
V gene: TRBV5-1
CDR3 length: 12
D gene: .
J gene: TRBJ1-1
clone size: .